The TCR beta chain described here comes from a study of blood T cells in healthy people across ages (dated by TCRdb to the mid-2010s). Some background on the complete study: In model experiments, template switching captured about one uniquely barcoded TCR beta cDNA molecule for every two T cells. To track age-related changes in TCR beta repertoire diversity, the study relied on deep sequencing normalized with unique cDNA molecular identifiers. To avoid experimental bias, donors of different ages were distributed randomly across sequencing lanes. Two additional independent replicas of 1 million unique cDNA reads from the same blood draw were analyzed for two donors (one aged 18 to 30 and one aged 80 or older). Four age groups were formed from the donors: young (average about 16 years), middle-aged (approximately 39), aged (about 62) and long-lived (less than 85).

The approximately 40 donors, aged about 6 to 100 years, were systemically healthy Caucasian individuals from Russia. Each donor gave ten milliliters of peripheral blood, collected into EDTA-treated Vacutainer tubes. Ficoll-Paque density-gradient centrifugation was used to isolate PBMCs, with at least 6 million per sample. Total RNA, at least 6 micrograms per sample, was extracted from PBMCs with Trizol reagent. For every donor, flow cytometry on a PBMC aliquot measured the percentage of naive CD45RAhigh/CD27high T cells. The receptor library was made with 5' RACE. Instrument used: Illumina HiSeq 2500. The second PCR ran for roughly 7 to 12 cycles and used a J-beta primer mix along with a sample-barcoded 5' primer. A template-switch 5' adaptor carrying 12 random nucleotides introduced a unique molecular identifier onto each TCR beta cDNA molecule. Each sample yielded at least 3 million CDR3-containing paired-end reads. First-strand cDNA synthesis was performed from all RNA using the Mint cDNA synthesis kit, with priming by a TRBC-specific oligonucleotide. Following uracil-DNA glycosylase treatment, all cDNA underwent a first 18-cycle PCR with the universal primers M1SS and BC2_uni_R. The study's own analysis went as follows. Normalization of each sample was performed by random selection of 1 million high-quality reads, each carrying a distinct molecular identifier. Reads with shared molecular identifiers were discarded instead of being binned into consensus sequences. CDR3 identification, clonotype clustering and error correction used MiTCR with a Q25 quality threshold and the strictest error-elimination algorithm. A nonparametric unseen species model using Euler transformation provided a lower-bound estimate of total TCR beta diversity. The raw public reads went through TCRdb reprocessing: fastp at Q25, MiXCR clone calling, in-frame beta chains kept. Rows with a matching CDR3 protein are joined into one entry that keeps the most common DNA and genes. TCRdb, rather than the study authors, made the V and J calls. In this sample the table shows some 290,000 distinct CDR3 sequences, 27% of which occur a single time. The ten largest clones represent 29% of the sample.

With respect to this clonotype: There is no known antigen for this receptor. The input lacks base qualities; no much larger clone sits a single base away.

The paper's findings and limits, for the study overall: Observed TCR beta diversity per million T cells fell roughly linearly with age, and a significant reduction was already apparent by age around 39. Estimates of total diversity based on one million sequenced T cells were regarded as lower bounds and as underestimates. There was a strong correlation between observed TCR beta diversity and the percentage of naive T cells measured by flow cytometry. Since profiling was done on bulk unsorted PBMCs, naive and antigen-experienced compartments could not be conclusively compared. Donor CMV infection status was unknown, potentially confounding age-related changes in expanded clonotypes. Compared with the aged group, more naive CD4+ T cells, fewer expanded clones and increased TCR diversity were shown by the long-lived group, suggesting age selection.

The germline V gene (reference sequence) yields DFQATT for CDR1 and SNEGSKA for CDR2. V lost 8 bases and J lost 0 bases, and the count of bases not matched to a germline gene is 8. The CDR3 runs 15 residues from the cysteine to the phenylalanine. Kept here is only the CDR3 DNA, which spans 45 bases and is read in frame from base 1. The chain uses TRBV20-1 and TRBJ2-2, with 8 junctional bases fitting TRBD2. This clonotype originated in a woman in her 70s in good health. Sample: blood. At the DNA level, the sequence is TGCAGTTCCTACCCGGGACTAGCGAACACCGGGGAGCTGTTTTTT. This is translated as CSSYPGLANTGELFF.